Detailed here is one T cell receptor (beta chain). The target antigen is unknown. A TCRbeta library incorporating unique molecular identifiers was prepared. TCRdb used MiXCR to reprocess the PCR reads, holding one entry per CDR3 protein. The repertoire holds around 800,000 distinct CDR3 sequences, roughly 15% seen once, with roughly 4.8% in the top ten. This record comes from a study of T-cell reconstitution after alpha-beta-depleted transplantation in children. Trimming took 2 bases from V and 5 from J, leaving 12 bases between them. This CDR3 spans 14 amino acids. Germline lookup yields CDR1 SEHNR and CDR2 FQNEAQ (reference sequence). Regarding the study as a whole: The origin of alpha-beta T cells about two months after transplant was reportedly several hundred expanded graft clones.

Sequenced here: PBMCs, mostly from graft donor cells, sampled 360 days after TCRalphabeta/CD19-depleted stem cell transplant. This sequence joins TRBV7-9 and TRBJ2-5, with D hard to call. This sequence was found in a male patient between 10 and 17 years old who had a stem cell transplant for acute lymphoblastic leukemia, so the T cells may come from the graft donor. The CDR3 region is CASSLIQPWETQYF. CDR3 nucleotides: TGTGCCAGCAGCTTAATCCAGCCCTGGGAGACCCAGTACTTC.